The 27 T cell receptor beta chains reported below all come from one sample, sequenced in a study of high-grade serous ovarian cancer treatment subgroups. Generated by immunoSEQ multiplex PCR, the TCRdb table keeps only in-frame clones and is missing some. The table has 10,000 to 15,000 clones, 88% seen once. The tumor samples were collected prior to definitive surgery or chemotherapy. Material: tumor tissue. These receptors were obtained from a human donor with high-grade serous ovarian cancer.

The chain joins TRBV19 to TRBJ2-3, with D uncertain. V was cut by 1 base and J by 2 bases, with 7 bases left in between. Per germline, CDR1 LNHDA and CDR2 SQIVND (reference sequence). This CDR3 has 14 residues. The CDR3 loop is CASSIGGHTDTQYF. The CDR3 DNA follows: TGTGCCAGTAGTATAGGAGGCCACACAGATACGCAGTATTTT.

The chain has TRBV19 and TRBJ1-1; D unresolved. V gave up 2 bases and J gave up 2 bases, with 12 bases separating them. In germline, CDR1 is LNHDA, CDR2 SQIVND (reference sequence). The CDR3 extends over 15 amino acids. CDR3 DNA sequence: TGTGCCAGTAGTATAACTAACAGACAAAACACTGAAGCTTTCTTT. Amino acids: CASSITNRQNTEAFF.

CDR3 sequence reads: CASRDDRGSGNTIYF. The CDR3, as DNA: TGTGCCAGCAGGGATGACAGGGGCTCTGGAAACACCATATATTTT. The J gene is TRBJ1-3, the V gene TRBV6-1; 8 bases agree with TRBD1. J was trimmed by 0 bases and V by 6 bases; bases with no gene match: 4. Germline values: CDR1 MNHNS, CDR2 SASEGT. The CDR3 loop spans 15 amino acids.

This chain connects TRBV15 to TRBJ2-2; D possibly corresponds to TRBD1 (6 bases). This CDR3 is 15 amino acids long. Per the germline V gene, CDR1 is LNHNV and CDR2 is YYDKDF (reference sequence). V was shortened by 1 base and J by 5 bases, with 11 bases between the two germline ends. CDR3 region: CATSRATGITGELFF. CDR3 coding DNA: TGTGCCACCAGCAGAGCCACAGGGATAACCGGGGAGCTGTTTTTT. Combining the CDR3 with reference TRBV15 and TRBJ2-2 gives the whole variable domain DAMVIQNPRYQVTQFGKPVTLSCSQTLNHNVMYWYQQKSSQAPKLLFHYYDKDFNNEADTPDNFQSRRPNTSFCFLDIRSPGLGDTAMYLCATSRATGITGELFFGEGSRLTVL.

The chain joins TRBV2 to TRBJ2-3, with 8 bases aligning to TRBD2. This CDR3 spans 15 amino acids. V was clipped by 3 bases and J by 1 base; unmatched bases: 3. Germline-derived CDR1 and CDR2 are SNHLY and FYNNEI. The DNA for the CDR3 is TGTGCCAGCAGTGATGGTAGCGGGGGCACAGATACGCAGTATTTT. It yields the protein CASSDGSGGTDTQYF.

The rearrangement links TRBV7-2 to TRBJ2-3, with D perhaps matching TRBD1 or TRBD2 (6 bases each). Trimming removed 2 bases at V and 3 bases at J, with 12 bases between. This CDR3 has 15 amino acids. From germline, CDR1 is SGHTA and CDR2 FQGNSA. CDR3 region: CASSLWQGRTDTQYF. The CDR3 DNA follows: TGTGCCAGCAGCTTATGGCAGGGGAGGACAGATACGCAGTATTTT.

The rearrangement links TRBV9 to TRBJ2-1; 8 bases fit TRBD2. The CDR3 length is 15 residues. With V trimmed by 3 bases and J by 3 bases, 5 bases remained unmatched. The V gene's germline CDR1 is SGDLS and CDR2 YYNGEE. The CDR3 bases are TGTGCCAGCAGCGGGGCGGGGGGCCGCTACAATGAGCAGTTCTTC. Translated, it gives CASSGAGGRYNEQFF.

As for this clone: One end of the junction does not line up with germline, which may come from a read error. The chain carries TRBV5-1 and TRBJ2-1; D gene uncertain. Per the germline V gene, CDR1 is SGHRS and CDR2 is YFSETQ. The CDR3 length is 13 residues. The CDR3, as DNA: TGCGCCAGCAGCTTGAACTCCAACAATGAGCAGTTCTTC. Protein: CASSLNSNNEQFF.

This clone showed up just a few times. This rearrangement joins TRBV6-6 to TRBJ2-3; D gene uncertain. The CDR3 extends over 14 amino acids. Germline CDR1 is MNHNY and CDR2 is SVGAGI (reference sequence). V lost 2 bases and J lost 0, with 6 bases in between. The CDR3 protein is CASSYGVSTDTQYF. In DNA, the CDR3 is TGTGCCAGCAGTTACGGGGTTAGCACAGATACGCAGTATTTT.

This clone was found once. The chain joins TRBV9 to TRBJ1-2; TRBD1 matches at 9 bases. The germline V gene has CDR1 SGDLS and CDR2 YYNGEE. J lost 5 bases, V lost 0 bases, and 8 bases had no gene match. This CDR3 has 16 amino acids. As DNA, the CDR3 is TGTGCCAGCAGCGTAGCTACGGGACAGGGAACGTATGGCTACACCTTC. As protein: CASSVATGQGTYGYTF. Full variable domain (missing parts from reference TRBV9 and TRBJ1-2): DSGVTQTPKHLITATGQRVTLRCSPRSGDLSVYWYQQSLDQGLQFLIQYYNGEERAKGNILERFSAQQFPDLHSELNLSSLELGDSALYFCASSVATGQGTYGYTFGSGTRLTVV.

This chain uses TRBV11-2 with TRBJ2-3; 8 nucleotides align to TRBD1. V gave up 2 bases and J gave up 0 bases; unmatched junction bases: 1. The CDR3 loop spans 15 amino acids. CDR1 and CDR2 from the germline V gene are SGHAT and FQNNGV. The CDR3 sequence is CASSLQGASTDTQYF. The CDR3 region has the DNA TGTGCCAGCAGCTTACAGGGGGCAAGCACAGATACGCAGTATTTT.

Written as DNA, the CDR3 is TGTGCCAGTAGTATTGGGCAGGGCTCCTATAATTCACCCCTCCACTTT. It is translated as CASSIGQGSYNSPLHF. The V gene is TRBV19, the J gene TRBJ1-6; possible D gene TRBD1, 5 bases. There are 16 residues in the CDR3. The V gene lost 3 bases and the J gene lost 0 bases, with 9 bases spanning the gap. Germline assignment: CDR1 LNHDA and CDR2 SQIVND (reference sequence).

Turning to this clone: This same CDR3 is encoded by further DNA sequences in the sample. This chain connects TRBV27 to TRBJ1-2; 10 bases map to TRBD1. The CDR3 totals 17 residues. V gave up 10 bases and J gave up 3 bases; unmatched junction bases: 17. The V gene's germline CDR1 is MNHEY and CDR2 SMNVEV (reference sequence). The CDR3 is CATMGAPTGGVYYGYTF. Written as DNA, the CDR3 is TGTGCCACCATGGGGGCCCCGACAGGGGGCGTCTACTATGGCTACACCTTC.

The chain has TRBV28 and TRBJ2-2, with a possible D match to TRBD2 (5 bases). The CDR3 spans 14 residues. Germline lookup yields CDR1 MDHEN and CDR2 SYDVKM. V shed 4 bases and J shed 4 bases, with 10 bases lying between them. CDR3 sequence (DNA): TGTGCCAGCAGTTGGGGAGTTAGCACCGGGGAGCTGTTTTTT. As protein: CASSWGVSTGELFF.

CDR3 sequence reads: CASGQGRRNTIYF. CDR3 DNA: TGCGCCAGCGGACAGGGTAGACGAAACACCATATATTTT. V gene TRBV10-2 combines with J gene TRBJ1-3, with 8 bases that match TRBD1. The trim removed 8 bases at V and 5 bases at J, leaving 5 bases unmatched. The V gene's germline CDR1 is WSHSY and CDR2 SAAADI. The CDR3 has 13 amino acids.

V usage is TRBV28 and J usage is TRBJ1-5; D remains ambiguous. Trimming took off 7 bases at V and 0 bases at J, with 13 bases between the two ends. CDR1 and CDR2 from the germline V gene are MDHEN and SYDVKM. This CDR3 contains 15 residues. The CDR3 coding sequence is TGTGCCAGCAAAACGTATACCACTAGCAATCAGCCCCAGCATTTT. It encodes CASKTYTTSNQPQHF.

Of note for this clone: A read error may account for a junction end that differs from germline. This sample also contains other DNA sequences that code for the same CDR3. The rearrangement uses TRBV15 and TRBJ2-5; 7 positions agree with TRBD1. Germline V gives CDR1 LNHNV, CDR2 YYDKDF (reference sequence). The CDR3 loop spans 16 amino acids. CDR3 protein: CATSREGTETQETQYF. As DNA, the CDR3 is TGTGCCACCAGCAGAGAGGGGACAGAGACACAAGAGACTCAGTACTTC.

The CDR3 nucleotides are TGTGCCAGCAGCTTATCCGCGAACAATGAGCAGTTCTTC. Its protein is CASSLSANNEQFF. The rearrangement uses TRBV7-3 and TRBJ2-1, with unresolved D. Germline CDR1 SGHTA, CDR2 FQGTGA. There are 13 residues in the CDR3. V was clipped by 2 bases and J by 5 bases, with 7 bases between them.

This clone was detected a few times. The chain joins TRBV7-2 to TRBJ1-6; the D gene is possibly TRBD1 (6 bases). Trimming took off 7 bases at V and 5 bases at J, with 15 bases between the two ends. Per germline, CDR1 SGHTA and CDR2 FQGNSA. The CDR3 runs 15 residues. CDR3 amino acids: CASTLRGADNSPLHF. The CDR3 DNA is TGTGCCAGCACCCTCCGGGGGGCTGATAATTCACCCCTCCACTTT. Filled out from reference TRBV7-2 and TRBJ1-6, the complete variable domain reads GAGVSQSPSNKVTEKGKDVELRCDPISGHTALYWYRQSLGQGLEFLIYFQGNSAPDKSGLPSDRFSAERTGGSVSTLTIQRTQQEDSAVYLCASTLRGADNSPLHFGNGTRLTVT.

V and J are TRBV5-4 and TRBJ2-7; TRBD2 might be the D (6 bases). This CDR3 spans 14 amino acids. Germline V gene lookup returns CDR1 SGHNT and CDR2 YYREEE (reference sequence). Trimming stripped 6 bases from V and 1 base from J, with 14 bases between. The CDR3 nucleotides are TGTGCCAGCACCGCGGGGCGACAGTCCTACGAGCAGTACTTC. Protein sequence: CASTAGRQSYEQYF.

The chain has TRBV10-2 and TRBJ2-6; 7 bases fit TRBD1. Germline V gene lookup returns CDR1 WSHSY and CDR2 SAAADI. This CDR3 is built from 15 residues. V lost 10 bases, J lost 1 base, and 7 bases stayed unmatched. DNA for the CDR3: TGCGCCACTAGGACAGGTCCTTCTGGGGCCAACGTCCTGACTTTC. It specifies CATRTGPSGANVLTF.

CDR3 region: CASSPGHIYGYTF. For the CDR3, the DNA is TGTGCCAGCTCACCGGGACATATCTATGGCTACACCTTC. This chain uses TRBV18 with TRBJ1-2; possibly TRBD1 for D (6 bases). Trimming shortened V by 3 bases and J by 4 bases, and 9 bases separated the two germline ends. CDR3 length: 13 amino acids. Germline lookup yields CDR1 KGHSH and CDR2 LQKENI.

This clone was seen a single time. The chain recombines TRBV7-9 with TRBJ2-4, with D perhaps matching TRBD1 (7 bases). With 6 bases removed from V and 6 bases from J, the gap between germline ends came to 15 bases. CDR1 and CDR2 from the germline V gene are SEHNR and FQNEAQ (reference sequence). This CDR3 contains 14 residues. CDR3 sequence: CASSIAGGGNIQYF. The CDR3, as DNA: TGTGCCAGCAGTATAGCAGGGGGAGGAAACATTCAGTACTTC.

The chain links TRBV5-1 to TRBJ1-5; D is ambiguous. This CDR3 has 15 amino acids. V was trimmed by 0 bases and J by 0 bases, leaving 7 bases between them. Germline V gene data show CDR1 as SGHRS and CDR2 as YFSETQ. CDR3 bases: TGCGCCAGCAGCTTGGATGCGGCTAGCAATCAGCCCCAGCATTTT. Translation gives CASSLDAASNQPQHF.

The rearrangement joins TRBV28 to TRBJ1-2; no clear D. This CDR3 has 14 residues. Trimming cost V 6 bases and J 3 bases, with 14 bases left between them. CDR1 and CDR2 (germline): MDHEN, SYDVKM. This chain's CDR3 is CASSSWGSDYGYTF. The CDR3 coding sequence is TGTGCCAGCAGCAGTTGGGGTTCGGACTATGGCTACACCTTC.

This CDR3 reads CASRNRASNEKLFF. The CDR3 DNA reads TGTGCCAGCAGGAACAGGGCGAGTAATGAAAAACTGTTTTTT. The chain is built from TRBV6-5 and TRBJ1-4, with a tentative D call TRBD1 (6 bases). With 6 bases removed from V and 4 bases from J, the gap between germline ends came to 12 bases. Germline V CDR1 and CDR2: MNHEY, SVGAGI. The CDR3 length is 14 residues.

The chain recombines TRBV2 with TRBJ2-6; TRBD1 matches 7 bases. CDR3 length equals 15 residues. Germline V gene sequence: CDR1 SNHLY, CDR2 FYNNEI. J gave up 3 bases and V 9 bases, and 8 bases lay outside the gene matches. The CDR3 here is CARQGSPLGANVLTF. Written as DNA, the CDR3 is TGTGCCAGACAGGGGTCCCCTCTTGGGGCCAACGTCCTGACTTTC.